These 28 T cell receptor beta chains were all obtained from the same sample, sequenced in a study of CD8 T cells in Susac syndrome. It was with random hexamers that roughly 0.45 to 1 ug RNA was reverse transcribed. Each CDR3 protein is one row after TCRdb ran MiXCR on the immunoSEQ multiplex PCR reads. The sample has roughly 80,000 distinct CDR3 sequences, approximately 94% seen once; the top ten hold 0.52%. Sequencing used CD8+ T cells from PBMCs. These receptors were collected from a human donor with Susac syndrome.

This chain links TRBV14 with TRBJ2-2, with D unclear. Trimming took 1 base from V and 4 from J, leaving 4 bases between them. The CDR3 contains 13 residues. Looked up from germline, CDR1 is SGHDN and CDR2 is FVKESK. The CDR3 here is CASSQGSTGELFF. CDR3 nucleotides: TGTGCCAGCAGCCAAGGAAGCACCGGGGAGCTGTTTTTT. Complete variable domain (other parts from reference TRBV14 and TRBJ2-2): EAGVTQFPSHSVIEKGQTVTLRCDPISGHDNLYWYRRVMGKEIKFLLHFVKESKQDESGMPNNRFLAERTGGTYSTLKVQPAELEDSGVYFCASSQGSTGELFFGEGSRLTVL.

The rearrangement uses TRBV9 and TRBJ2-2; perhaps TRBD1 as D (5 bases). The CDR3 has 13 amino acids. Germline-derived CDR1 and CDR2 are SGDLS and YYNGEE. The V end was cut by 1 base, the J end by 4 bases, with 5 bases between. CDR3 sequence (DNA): TGTGCCAGCAGCGTACAGGGCACCGGGGAGCTGTTTTTT. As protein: CASSVQGTGELFF.

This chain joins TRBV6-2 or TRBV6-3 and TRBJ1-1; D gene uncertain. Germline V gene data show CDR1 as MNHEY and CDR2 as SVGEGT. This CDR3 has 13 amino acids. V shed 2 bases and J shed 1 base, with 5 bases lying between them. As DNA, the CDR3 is TGTGCCAGCAGTTACGGCGAGAACACTGAAGCTTTCTTT. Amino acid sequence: CASSYGENTEAFF.

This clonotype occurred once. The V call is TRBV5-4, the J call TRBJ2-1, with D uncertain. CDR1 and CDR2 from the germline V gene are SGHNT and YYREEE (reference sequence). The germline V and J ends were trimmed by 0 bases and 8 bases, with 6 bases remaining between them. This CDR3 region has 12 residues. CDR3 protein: CASSLGWDEQFF. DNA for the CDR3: TGTGCCAGCAGCTTGGGGTGGGATGAGCAGTTCTTC.

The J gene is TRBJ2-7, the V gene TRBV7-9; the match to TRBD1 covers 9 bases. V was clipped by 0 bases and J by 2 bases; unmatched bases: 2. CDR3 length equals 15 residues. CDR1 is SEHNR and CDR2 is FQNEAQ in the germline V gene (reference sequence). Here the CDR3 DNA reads TGTGCCAGCAGCTTAGCGGGGACAGGGCCCTACGAGCAGTACTTC. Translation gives CASSLAGTGPYEQYF.

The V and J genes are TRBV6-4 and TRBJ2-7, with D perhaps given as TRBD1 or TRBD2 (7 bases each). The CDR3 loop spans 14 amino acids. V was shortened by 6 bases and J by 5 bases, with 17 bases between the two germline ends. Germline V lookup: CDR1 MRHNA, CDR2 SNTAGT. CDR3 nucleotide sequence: TGTGCCAGCAGCCCCGGGGAGGGGGCCGACGAGCAGTACTTC. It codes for CASSPGEGADEQYF.

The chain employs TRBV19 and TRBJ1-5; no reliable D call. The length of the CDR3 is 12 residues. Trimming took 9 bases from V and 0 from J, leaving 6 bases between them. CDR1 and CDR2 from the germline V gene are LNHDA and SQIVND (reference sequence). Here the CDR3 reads CASTNSNQPQHF. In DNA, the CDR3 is TGTGCCAGCACTAATAGCAATCAGCCCCAGCATTTT.

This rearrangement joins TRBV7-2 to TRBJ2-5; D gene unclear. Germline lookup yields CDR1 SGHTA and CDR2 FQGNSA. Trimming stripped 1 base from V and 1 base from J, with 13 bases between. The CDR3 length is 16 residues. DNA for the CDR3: TGTGCCAGCAGCTTAGAGGAGTGGCCGGGCCAAGAGACCCAGTACTTC. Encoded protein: CASSLEEWPGQETQYF.

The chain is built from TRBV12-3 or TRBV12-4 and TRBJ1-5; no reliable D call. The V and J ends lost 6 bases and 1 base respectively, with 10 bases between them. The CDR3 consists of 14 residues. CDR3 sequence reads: CASSTKRSNQPQHF. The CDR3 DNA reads TGTGCCAGCAGCACCAAGAGGAGCAATCAGCCCCAGCATTTT.

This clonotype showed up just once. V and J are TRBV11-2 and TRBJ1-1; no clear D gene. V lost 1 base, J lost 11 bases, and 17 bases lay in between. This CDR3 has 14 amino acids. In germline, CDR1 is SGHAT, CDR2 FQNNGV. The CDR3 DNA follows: TGTGCCAGCAGCTTAGGCCCCATCTCGAATTCTGCTTTCTTT. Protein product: CASSLGPISNSAFF.

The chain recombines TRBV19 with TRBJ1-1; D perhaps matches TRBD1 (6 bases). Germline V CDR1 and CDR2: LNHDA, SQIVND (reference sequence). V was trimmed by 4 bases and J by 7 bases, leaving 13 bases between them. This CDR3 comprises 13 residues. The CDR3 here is CASSNLDRLEAFF. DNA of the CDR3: TGTGCCAGTAGTAACCTTGACAGGCTTGAAGCTTTCTTT. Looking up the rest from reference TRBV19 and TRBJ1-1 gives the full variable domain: DGGITQSPKYLFRKEGQNVTLSCEQNLNHDAMYWYRQDPGQGLRLIYYSQIVNDFQKGDIAEGYSVSREKKESFPLTVTSAQKNPTAFYLCASSNLDRLEAFFGQGTRLTVV.

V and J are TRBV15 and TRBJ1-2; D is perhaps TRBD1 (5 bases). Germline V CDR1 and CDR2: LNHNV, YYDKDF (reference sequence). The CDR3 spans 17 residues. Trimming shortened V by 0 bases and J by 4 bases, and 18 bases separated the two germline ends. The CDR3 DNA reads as TGTGCCACCAGCAGAGAGCCCCTAAAATACGACAGCTATGGCTACACCTTC. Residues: CATSREPLKYDSYGYTF.

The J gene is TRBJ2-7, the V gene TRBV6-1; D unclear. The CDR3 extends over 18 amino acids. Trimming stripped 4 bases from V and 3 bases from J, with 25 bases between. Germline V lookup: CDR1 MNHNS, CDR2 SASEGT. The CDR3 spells CASSGWVRPPLGNYEQYF. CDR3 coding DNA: TGTGCCAGCAGTGGGTGGGTCAGACCACCCTTGGGAAACTACGAGCAGTACTTC.

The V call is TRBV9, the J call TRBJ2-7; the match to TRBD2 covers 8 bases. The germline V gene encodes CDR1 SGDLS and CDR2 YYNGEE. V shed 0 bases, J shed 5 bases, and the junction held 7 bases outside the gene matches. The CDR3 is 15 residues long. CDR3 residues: CASSVASGGSNEQYF. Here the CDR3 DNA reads TGTGCCAGCAGCGTAGCAAGCGGGGGTTCCAACGAGCAGTACTTC.

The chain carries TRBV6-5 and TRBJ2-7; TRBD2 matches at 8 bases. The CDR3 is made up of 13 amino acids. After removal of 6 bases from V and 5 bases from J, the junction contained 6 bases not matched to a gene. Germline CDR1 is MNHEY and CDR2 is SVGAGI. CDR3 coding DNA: TGTGCCAGCAGCTACGGGGGGGCCGACGAGCAGTACTTC. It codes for CASSYGGADEQYF.

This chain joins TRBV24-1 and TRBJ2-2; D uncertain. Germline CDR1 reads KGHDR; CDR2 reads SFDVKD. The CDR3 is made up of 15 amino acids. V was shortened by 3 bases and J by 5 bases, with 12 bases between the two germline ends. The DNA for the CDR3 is TGTGCCACCAGTGATCCCCTTGCCAGGACCGGGGAGCTGTTTTTT. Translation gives CATSDPLARTGELFF.

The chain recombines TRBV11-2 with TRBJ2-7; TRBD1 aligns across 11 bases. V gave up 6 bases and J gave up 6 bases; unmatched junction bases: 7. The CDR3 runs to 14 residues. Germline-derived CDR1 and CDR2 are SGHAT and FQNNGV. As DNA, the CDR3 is TGTGCCAGCAGAGACGCCGGGACAGGGGGCGAGCAGTACTTC. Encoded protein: CASRDAGTGGEQYF.

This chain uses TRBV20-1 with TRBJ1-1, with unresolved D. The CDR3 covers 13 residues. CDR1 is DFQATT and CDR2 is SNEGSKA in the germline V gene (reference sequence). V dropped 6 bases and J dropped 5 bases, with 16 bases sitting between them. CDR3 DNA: TGCAGTGCCACCCCGGGGAGGGAGACTGAAGCTTTCTTT. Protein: CSATPGRETEAFF.

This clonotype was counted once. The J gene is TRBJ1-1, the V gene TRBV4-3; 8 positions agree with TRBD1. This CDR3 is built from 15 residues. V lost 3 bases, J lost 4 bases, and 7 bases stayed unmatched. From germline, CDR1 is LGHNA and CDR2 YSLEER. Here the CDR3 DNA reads TGCGCCAGCAGCCAGGACAGGGACTCCAGCACTGAAGCTTTCTTT. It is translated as CASSQDRDSSTEAFF.

The CDR3, as DNA: TGTGCCAGCCGGGACCTAGGCTCTGGAAACACCATATATTTT. Translating gives CASRDLGSGNTIYF. The chain has TRBV27 and TRBJ1-3, with D possibly matching TRBD1 (5 bases). CDR3 size: 14 residues. Germline CDR1 is MNHEY and CDR2 is SMNVEV (reference sequence). The V end lost 8 bases, the J end lost 0 bases, and 11 bases lay between the germline ends.

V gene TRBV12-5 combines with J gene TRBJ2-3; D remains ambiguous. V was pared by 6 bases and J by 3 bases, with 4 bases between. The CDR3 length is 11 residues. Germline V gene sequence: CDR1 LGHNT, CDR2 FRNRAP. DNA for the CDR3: TGTGCTAGTGGACGGACAGATACGCAGTATTTT. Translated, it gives CASGRTDTQYF.

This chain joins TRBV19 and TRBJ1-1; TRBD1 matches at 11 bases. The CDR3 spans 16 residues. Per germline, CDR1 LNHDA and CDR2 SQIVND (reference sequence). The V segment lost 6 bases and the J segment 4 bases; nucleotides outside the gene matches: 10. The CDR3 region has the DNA TGTGCCAGTAGCAAAAGGGTTGGGACAGGGGGCACTGAAGCTTTCTTT. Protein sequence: CASSKRVGTGGTEAFF.

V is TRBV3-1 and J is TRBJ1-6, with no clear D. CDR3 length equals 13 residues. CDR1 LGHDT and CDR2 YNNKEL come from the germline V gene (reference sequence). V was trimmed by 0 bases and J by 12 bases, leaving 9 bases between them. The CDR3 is CASSQDEGKPLHF. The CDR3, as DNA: TGTGCCAGCAGCCAAGACGAGGGCAAACCCCTCCACTTT. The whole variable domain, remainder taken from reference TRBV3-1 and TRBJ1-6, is DTAVSQTPKYLVTQMGNDKSIKCEQNLGHDTMYWYKQDSKKFLKIMFSYNNKELIINETVPNRFSPKSPDKAHLNLHINSLELGDSAVYFCASSQDEGKPLHFGNGTRLTVT.

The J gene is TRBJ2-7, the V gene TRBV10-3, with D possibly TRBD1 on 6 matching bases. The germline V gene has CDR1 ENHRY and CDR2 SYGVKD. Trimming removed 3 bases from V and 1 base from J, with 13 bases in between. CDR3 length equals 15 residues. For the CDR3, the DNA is TGTGCCATCAGTGATCCAGGGACACATTCCTACGAGCAGTACTTC. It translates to CAISDPGTHSYEQYF.

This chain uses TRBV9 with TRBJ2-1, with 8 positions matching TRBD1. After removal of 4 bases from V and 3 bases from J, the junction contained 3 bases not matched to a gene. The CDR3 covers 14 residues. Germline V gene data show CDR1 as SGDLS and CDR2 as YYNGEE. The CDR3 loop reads CASSIDRGYNEQFF. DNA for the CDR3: TGTGCCAGCAGCATCGACAGGGGCTACAATGAGCAGTTCTTC.

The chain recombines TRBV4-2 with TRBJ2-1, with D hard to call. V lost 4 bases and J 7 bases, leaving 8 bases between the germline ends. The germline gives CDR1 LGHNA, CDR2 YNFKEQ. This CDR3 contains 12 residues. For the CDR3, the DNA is TGTGCCAGCAGCCCGACTGGGAATGAGCAGTTCTTC. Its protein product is CASSPTGNEQFF.

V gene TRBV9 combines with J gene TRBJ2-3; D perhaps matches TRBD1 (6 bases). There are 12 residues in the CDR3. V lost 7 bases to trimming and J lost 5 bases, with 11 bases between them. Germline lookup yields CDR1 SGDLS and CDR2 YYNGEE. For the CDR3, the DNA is TGTGCCAGCGGGGAAGGGGGAGATACGCAGTATTTT. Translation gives CASGEGGDTQYF.

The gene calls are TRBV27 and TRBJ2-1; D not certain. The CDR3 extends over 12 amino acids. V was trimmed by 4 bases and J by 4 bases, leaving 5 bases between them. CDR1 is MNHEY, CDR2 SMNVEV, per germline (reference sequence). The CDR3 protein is CASSSEYNEQFF. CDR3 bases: TGTGCCAGCAGTTCAGAATACAATGAGCAGTTCTTC.